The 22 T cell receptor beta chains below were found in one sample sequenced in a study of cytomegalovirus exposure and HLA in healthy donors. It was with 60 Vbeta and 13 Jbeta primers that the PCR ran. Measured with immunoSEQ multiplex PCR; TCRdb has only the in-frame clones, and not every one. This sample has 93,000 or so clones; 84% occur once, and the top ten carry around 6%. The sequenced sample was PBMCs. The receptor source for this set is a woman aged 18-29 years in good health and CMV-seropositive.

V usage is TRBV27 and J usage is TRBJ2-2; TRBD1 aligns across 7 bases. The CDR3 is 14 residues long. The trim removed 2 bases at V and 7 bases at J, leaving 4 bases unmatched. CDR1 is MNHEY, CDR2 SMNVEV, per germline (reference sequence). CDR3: CASSLGQDVGELFF. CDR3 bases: TGTGCCAGCAGTTTAGGACAGGATGTCGGGGAGCTGTTTTTT.

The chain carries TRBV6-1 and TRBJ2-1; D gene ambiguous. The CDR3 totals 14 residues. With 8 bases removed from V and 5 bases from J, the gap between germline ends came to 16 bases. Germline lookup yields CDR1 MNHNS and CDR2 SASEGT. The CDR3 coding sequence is TGTGCCAGCTCGCTCCCGTCCCAGGACAATGAGCAGTTCTTC. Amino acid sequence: CASSLPSQDNEQFF.

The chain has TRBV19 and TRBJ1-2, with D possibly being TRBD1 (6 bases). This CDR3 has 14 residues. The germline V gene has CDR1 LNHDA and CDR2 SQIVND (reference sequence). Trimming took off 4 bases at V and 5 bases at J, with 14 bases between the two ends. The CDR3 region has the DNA TGTGCCAGTAGTACACCACAGGGCCGGTATGGCTACACCTTC. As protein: CASSTPQGRYGYTF.

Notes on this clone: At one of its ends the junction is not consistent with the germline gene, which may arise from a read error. CDR3 in amino acids: CATSSHGRVNAGELFF. The CDR3 DNA reads TGTGCCACCAGCAGCCATGGGCGGGTGAACGCCGGGGAGCTGTTTTTT. V usage is TRBV15 and J usage is TRBJ2-2, with D maybe TRBD2 (5 bases). CDR1 and CDR2 from the germline V gene are LNHNV and YYDKDF (reference sequence). This CDR3 has 16 amino acids.

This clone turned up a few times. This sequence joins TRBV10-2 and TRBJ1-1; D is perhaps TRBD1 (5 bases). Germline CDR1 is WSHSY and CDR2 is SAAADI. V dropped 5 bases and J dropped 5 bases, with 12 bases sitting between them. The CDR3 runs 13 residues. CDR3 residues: CASSIEQETEAFF. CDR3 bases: TGCGCCAGCAGTATAGAACAGGAGACTGAAGCTTTCTTT.

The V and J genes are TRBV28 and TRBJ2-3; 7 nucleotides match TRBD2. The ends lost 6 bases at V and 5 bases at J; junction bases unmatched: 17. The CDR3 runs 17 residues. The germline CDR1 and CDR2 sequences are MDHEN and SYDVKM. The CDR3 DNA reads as TGTGCCAGCAGCCCCCCTACTAGGGGAGGGTTAGGAGATACGCAGTATTTT. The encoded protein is CASSPPTRGGLGDTQYF. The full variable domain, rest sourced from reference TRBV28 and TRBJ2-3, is DVKVTQSSRYLVKRTGEKVFLECVQDMDHENMFWYRQDPGLGLRLIYFSYDVKMKEKGDIPEGYSVSREKKERFSLILESASTNQTSMYLCASSPPTRGGLGDTQYFGPGTRLTVL.

CDR3 coding DNA: TGTGCCAGCGTCGGGATGGGCTCCCCAAACACTGAAGCTTTCTTT. It codes for CASVGMGSPNTEAFF. The V call is TRBV28, the J call TRBJ1-1; D call uncertain. The V end was cut by 8 bases, the J end by 2 bases, with 18 bases between. There are 15 residues in the CDR3. CDR1 and CDR2 from the germline V gene are MDHEN and SYDVKM.

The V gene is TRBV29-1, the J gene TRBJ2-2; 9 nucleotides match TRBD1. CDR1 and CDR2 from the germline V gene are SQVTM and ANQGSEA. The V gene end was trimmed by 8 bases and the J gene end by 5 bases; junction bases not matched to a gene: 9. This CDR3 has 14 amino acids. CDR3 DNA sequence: TGCAGCTTTAAGCGGACAGGGGAGACCGGGGAGCTGTTTTTT. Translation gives CSFKRTGETGELFF.

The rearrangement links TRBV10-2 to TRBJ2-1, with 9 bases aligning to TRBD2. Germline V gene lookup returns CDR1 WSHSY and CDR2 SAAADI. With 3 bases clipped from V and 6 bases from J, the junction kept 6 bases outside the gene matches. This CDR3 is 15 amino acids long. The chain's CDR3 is CASSDPTTSGNEQFF. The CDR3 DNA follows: TGCGCCAGCAGTGACCCTACGACTAGCGGCAATGAGCAGTTCTTC.

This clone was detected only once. The CDR3 region has the DNA TGTGCCAGCAGCTCCCAGGGTGTCTACAATGAGCAGTTCTTC. It specifies CASSSQGVYNEQFF. The V call is TRBV27, the J call TRBJ2-1, with D maybe TRBD1 (5 bases). The CDR3 loop spans 14 amino acids. The germline V gene encodes CDR1 MNHEY and CDR2 SMNVEV (reference sequence). The V end was cut by 6 bases, the J end by 3 bases, with 12 bases between.

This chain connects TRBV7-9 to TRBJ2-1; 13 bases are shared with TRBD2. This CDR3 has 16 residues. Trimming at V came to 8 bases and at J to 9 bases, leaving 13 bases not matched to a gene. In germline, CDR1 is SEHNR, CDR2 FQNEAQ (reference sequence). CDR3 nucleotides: TGTGCCAGCTCCCCACCCACCGGACTAGCGGGAGTTGAGCAGTTCTTC. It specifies CASSPPTGLAGVEQFF.

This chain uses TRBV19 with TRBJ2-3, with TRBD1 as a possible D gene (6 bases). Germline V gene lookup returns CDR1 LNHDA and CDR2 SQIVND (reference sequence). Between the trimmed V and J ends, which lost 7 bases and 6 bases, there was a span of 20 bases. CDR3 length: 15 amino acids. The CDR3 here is CASIPPQGFSDTQYF. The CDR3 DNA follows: TGTGCCAGTATTCCACCACAGGGCTTTTCCGATACGCAGTATTTT.

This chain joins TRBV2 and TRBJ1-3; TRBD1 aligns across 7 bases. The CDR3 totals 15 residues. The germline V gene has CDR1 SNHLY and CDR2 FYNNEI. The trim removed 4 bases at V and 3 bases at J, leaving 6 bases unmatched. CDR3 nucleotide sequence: TGTGCCAGCAGTGTCCGACAGGGCAGTGGAAACACCATATATTTT. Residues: CASSVRQGSGNTIYF.

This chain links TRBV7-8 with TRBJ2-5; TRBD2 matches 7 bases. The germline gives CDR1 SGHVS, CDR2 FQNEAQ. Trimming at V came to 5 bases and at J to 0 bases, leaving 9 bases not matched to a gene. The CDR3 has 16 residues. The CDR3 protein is CASSPDLAGYQETQYF. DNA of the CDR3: TGTGCCAGCAGCCCTGACTTAGCGGGCTACCAAGAGACCCAGTACTTC.

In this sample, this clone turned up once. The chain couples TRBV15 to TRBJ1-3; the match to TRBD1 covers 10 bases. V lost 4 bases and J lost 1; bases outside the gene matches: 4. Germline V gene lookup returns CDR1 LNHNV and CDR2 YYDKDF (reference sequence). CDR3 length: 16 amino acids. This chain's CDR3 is CATSTGTGVSGNTIYF. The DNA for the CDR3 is TGTGCCACCAGCACCGGGACAGGGGTTTCTGGAAACACCATATATTTT.

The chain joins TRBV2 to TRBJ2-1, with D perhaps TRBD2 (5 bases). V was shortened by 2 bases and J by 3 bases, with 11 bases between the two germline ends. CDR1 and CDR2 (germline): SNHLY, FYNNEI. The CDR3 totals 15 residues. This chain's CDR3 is CASSELGNGYNEQFF. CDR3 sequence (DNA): TGTGCCAGCAGTGAACTCGGGAACGGCTACAATGAGCAGTTCTTC. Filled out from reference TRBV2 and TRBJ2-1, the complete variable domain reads EPEVTQTPSHQVTQMGQEVILRCVPISNHLYFYWYRQILGQKVEFLVSFYNNEISEKSEIFDDQFSVERPDGSNFTLKIRSTKLEDSAMYFCASSELGNGYNEQFFGPGTRLTVL.

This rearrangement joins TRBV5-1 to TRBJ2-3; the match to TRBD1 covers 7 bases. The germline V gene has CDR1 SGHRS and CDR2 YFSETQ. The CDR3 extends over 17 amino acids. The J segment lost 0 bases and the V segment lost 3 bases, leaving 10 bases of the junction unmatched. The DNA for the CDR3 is TGCGCCAGCAGCTACGGGCACCGGGACAGCAGCACAGATACGCAGTATTTT. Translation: CASSYGHRDSSTDTQYF.

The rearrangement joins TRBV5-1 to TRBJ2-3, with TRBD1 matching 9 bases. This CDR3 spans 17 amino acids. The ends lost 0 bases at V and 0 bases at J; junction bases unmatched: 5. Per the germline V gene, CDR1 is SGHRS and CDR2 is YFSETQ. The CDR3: CASSLGSGTGSTDTQYF. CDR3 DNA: TGCGCCAGCAGCTTGGGAAGCGGGACAGGGAGCACAGATACGCAGTATTTT.

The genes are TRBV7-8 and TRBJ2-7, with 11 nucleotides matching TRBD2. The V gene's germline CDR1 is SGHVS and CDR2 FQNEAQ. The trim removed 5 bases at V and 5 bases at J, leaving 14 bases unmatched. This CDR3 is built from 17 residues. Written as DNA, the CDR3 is TGTGCCAGCAGCCCTTTAGCGGGAGGGCCCTCAGTACACGAGCAGTACTTC. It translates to CASSPLAGGPSVHEQYF.

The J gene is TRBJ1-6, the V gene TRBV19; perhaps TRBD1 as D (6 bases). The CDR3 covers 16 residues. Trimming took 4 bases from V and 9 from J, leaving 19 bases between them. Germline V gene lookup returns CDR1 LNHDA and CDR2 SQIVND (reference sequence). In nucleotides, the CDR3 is TGTGCCAGTAGTACGTTCGGGACATCCGCCAGTTCACCCCTCCACTTT. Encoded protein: CASSTFGTSASSPLHF. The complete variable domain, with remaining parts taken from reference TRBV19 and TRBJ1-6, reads DGGITQSPKYLFRKEGQNVTLSCEQNLNHDAMYWYRQDPGQGLRLIYYSQIVNDFQKGDIAEGYSVSREKKESFPLTVTSAQKNPTAFYLCASSTFGTSASSPLHFGNGTRLTVT.

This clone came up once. Here the CDR3 DNA reads TGTGCCACCAGCAGAGAGCACATAGCGGGAGCCTACGAGCAGTACTTC. Translation gives CATSREHIAGAYEQYF. This chain uses TRBV15 with TRBJ2-7, with 9 bases matching TRBD2. The CDR3 sequence is 16 residues long. The germline gives CDR1 LNHNV, CDR2 YYDKDF (reference sequence). V was pared by 0 bases and J by 2 bases, with 5 bases of the junction left unmatched.

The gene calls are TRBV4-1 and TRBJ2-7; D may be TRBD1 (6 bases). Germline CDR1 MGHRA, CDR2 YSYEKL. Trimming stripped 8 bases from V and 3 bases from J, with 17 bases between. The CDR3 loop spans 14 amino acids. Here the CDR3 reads CASGSGDIHYEQYF. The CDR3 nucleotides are TGCGCCAGCGGTTCCGGGGACATCCACTACGAGCAGTACTTC.